A single sample gave rise to the 24 T cell receptor beta chains below, sequenced in a study of T cell clones after liver transplantation. Profiling relied on immunoSEQ multiplex PCR, and the TCRdb table lists in-frame clones only, not all of them. The repertoire holds approximately 71,000 clones, with around 93% as singletons. The input for sequencing was CD4+ T cells from blood, taken roughly 25 months after liver transplant. These TCRs come from a human patient who received a liver transplant. The graft donor may account for some of the T cells.

This clone was seen a handful of times. The V gene is TRBV10-3, the J gene TRBJ2-1; 11 positions agree with TRBD2. The trim removed 2 bases at V and 12 bases at J, leaving 6 bases unmatched. CDR1 ENHRY and CDR2 SYGVKD come from the germline V gene. The CDR3 consists of 14 residues. CDR3 protein: CAISETSGSLGQFF. DNA of the CDR3: TGTGCCATCAGTGAGACTAGCGGGAGTTTAGGGCAGTTCTTC.

This sequence joins TRBV5-1 and TRBJ2-5; D gene uncertain. Per the germline V gene, CDR1 is SGHRS and CDR2 is YFSETQ. The CDR3 loop spans 11 amino acids. The V gene lost 8 bases and the J gene lost 3 bases, with 8 bases spanning the gap. The CDR3 region is CASTQEETQYF. DNA of the CDR3: TGCGCCAGTACCCAAGAAGAGACCCAGTACTTC.

The chain combines TRBV14 with TRBJ2-7; no reliable D call. The CDR3 loop spans 12 amino acids. Germline CDR1 and CDR2: SGHDN and FVKESK. Between the trimmed V and J ends, which lost 2 bases and 2 bases, there was a span of 4 bases. The CDR3 DNA reads as TGTGCCAGCAGCCAAAGCCCCTACGAGCAGTACTTC. Protein product: CASSQSPYEQYF.

The chain employs TRBV5-5 and TRBJ2-3; 10 bases are a match to TRBD1. The CDR3 extends over 15 amino acids. Looked up from germline, CDR1 is SGHKS and CDR2 is YYEKEE (reference sequence). V gave up 5 bases and J gave up 2 bases; unmatched junction bases: 5. The CDR3 loop is CASRSDRGVTDTQYF. The DNA for the CDR3 is TGTGCCAGCAGATCGGACAGGGGGGTCACAGATACGCAGTATTTT.

The genes are TRBV19 and TRBJ2-2; TRBD2 matches 10 bases. In germline, CDR1 is LNHDA, CDR2 SQIVND (reference sequence). The CDR3 sequence is 16 residues long. V was clipped by 7 bases and J by 1 base; unmatched bases: 6. The CDR3 protein is CASTSGRVVNTGELFF. In DNA, the CDR3 is TGTGCCAGTACTAGCGGGAGAGTGGTGAACACCGGGGAGCTGTTTTTT.

The gene calls are TRBV7-2 and TRBJ2-5; the D call may be TRBD1 or TRBD2 (5 bases each). Trimming stripped 5 bases from V and 5 bases from J, with 18 bases between. The CDR3 length is 15 residues. Germline values: CDR1 SGHTA, CDR2 FQGNSA. Here the CDR3 reads CASSQTGTPGETQYF. The CDR3 nucleotides are TGTGCCAGCAGCCAAACCGGGACCCCGGGTGAGACCCAGTACTTC.

The CDR3 is CASSQENLAGVNEQFF. Here the CDR3 DNA reads TGTGCCAGCAGCCAAGAAAACCTAGCGGGAGTGAATGAGCAGTTCTTC. The chain couples TRBV4-2 to TRBJ2-1; TRBD2 aligns across 10 bases. The germline V gene encodes CDR1 LGHNA and CDR2 YNFKEQ. This CDR3 is 16 amino acids long. The trim removed 0 bases at V and 7 bases at J, leaving 6 bases unmatched.

The chain couples TRBV9 to TRBJ1-4; TRBD1 is a possible D gene (5 bases). There are 15 residues in the CDR3. The ends were cut back, 0 bases at V and 7 bases at J, with 13 bases in the middle. Germline loops: CDR1 SGDLS, CDR2 YYNGEE. The CDR3 sequence: CASSVARGGAEKLFF. The CDR3 nucleotides are TGTGCCAGCAGCGTAGCTCGAGGAGGGGCTGAAAAACTGTTTTTT.

This chain connects TRBV5-6 to TRBJ2-7; D gene uncertain. Germline CDR1 is SGHDT and CDR2 is YYEEEE. Trimming removed 4 bases from V and 0 bases from J, with 11 bases in between. CDR3 length: 14 residues. CDR3 sequence reads: CASSLGILSYEQYF. In nucleotides, the CDR3 is TGTGCCAGCAGCCTAGGCATCCTCTCCTACGAGCAGTACTTC. The variable domain in full, with the rest retrieved from reference TRBV5-6 and TRBJ2-7, is DAGVTQSPTHLIKTRGQQVTLRCSPKSGHDTVSWYQQALGQGPQFIFQYYEEEERQRGNFPDRFSGHQFPNYSSELNVNALLLGDSALYLCASSLGILSYEQYFGPGTRLTVT.

The chain links TRBV11-3 to TRBJ2-1, with unresolved D. The V gene lost 5 bases and the J gene lost 1 base, with 6 bases spanning the gap. CDR3 length equals 13 residues. Germline-derived CDR1 and CDR2 are SGHNT and YENEEA. CDR3: CASSPDSYNEQFF. CDR3 in DNA: TGTGCCAGCAGCCCCGATTCCTACAATGAGCAGTTCTTC.

CDR3 in amino acids: CASSALNEQFF. The CDR3 bases are TGTGCCAGCAGCGCCCTAAATGAGCAGTTCTTC. The chain links TRBV11-3 to TRBJ2-1, with D unclear. This CDR3 region has 11 residues. Germline V gives CDR1 SGHNT, CDR2 YENEEA. Trimming pared 5 bases from V and 7 bases from J, leaving 6 bases between.

The V call is TRBV4-3, the J call TRBJ2-7; 9 bases match TRBD1. The germline gives CDR1 LGHNA, CDR2 YSLEER. Germline trimming cut 4 bases from V and 0 bases from J; bases unmatched to any gene: 7. The CDR3 runs to 16 residues. CDR3 residues: CASSPTGQGNSYEQYF. CDR3 bases: TGCGCCAGCAGCCCCACAGGACAGGGGAACTCCTACGAGCAGTACTTC.

J is TRBJ2-3 and V is TRBV29-1, with D perhaps TRBD1 or TRBD2 (6 bases each). Germline CDR1 is SQVTM and CDR2 is ANQGSEA. Trimming pared 7 bases from V and 3 bases from J, leaving 17 bases between. This CDR3 spans 14 amino acids. CDR3 DNA sequence: TGCAGCGCGAGACTAGGAGGGGGGACAGATACGCAGTATTTT. It yields the protein CSARLGGGTDTQYF.

The J gene is TRBJ1-5, the V gene TRBV19; 9 bases agree with TRBD1. The CDR3 is 14 residues long. The germline gives CDR1 LNHDA, CDR2 SQIVND (reference sequence). V trimming: 5 bases; J trimming: 11 bases; junction bases outside the gene matches: 10. The CDR3 DNA sequence: TGTGCCAGTAGTCCAGGGACAGGGATTGGGTCCCAGCATTTT. Translated, it gives CASSPGTGIGSQHF.

The rearrangement joins TRBV11-2 to TRBJ2-7; maybe TRBD2 (5 bases). In germline, CDR1 is SGHAT, CDR2 FQNNGV. The CDR3 contains 15 residues. V shed 1 base and J shed 0 bases, with 10 bases lying between them. The CDR3 reads CASSLVPGTSYEQYF. The CDR3 DNA reads TGTGCCAGCAGCTTAGTCCCGGGAACCTCCTACGAGCAGTACTTC.

The chain carries TRBV27 and TRBJ2-1, with 8 bases identical to TRBD1. Germline lookup yields CDR1 MNHEY and CDR2 SMNVEV (reference sequence). This CDR3 region has 14 residues. The ends lost 3 bases at V and 8 bases at J; junction bases unmatched: 6. This CDR3 reads CASSFQDRAHEQFF. CDR3 bases: TGTGCCAGCAGTTTCCAGGACAGGGCACATGAGCAGTTCTTC.

The chain is built from TRBV30 and TRBJ1-2; TRBD1 is a possible D gene (5 bases). This CDR3 has 15 amino acids. The germline gives CDR1 GTSNPN, CDR2 SVGIG (reference sequence). With 3 bases removed from V and 2 bases from J, the gap between germline ends came to 16 bases. The CDR3 reads CAWRDPRTSNYGYTF. The DNA for the CDR3 is TGTGCCTGGAGGGACCCCAGGACATCCAACTATGGCTACACCTTC.

The chain uses TRBV30 and TRBJ2-7, with 8 bases matching TRBD1. V was clipped by 4 bases and J by 0 bases; unmatched bases: 5. The germline gives CDR1 GTSNPN, CDR2 SVGIG (reference sequence). The CDR3 covers 14 residues. CDR3 sequence (DNA): TGTGCCTGGACAAAGACAGGGGTCTCCTACGAGCAGTACTTC. Translating gives CAWTKTGVSYEQYF.

The rearrangement uses TRBV4-1 and TRBJ2-1, with 9 bases lining up with TRBD2. Germline V CDR1 and CDR2: MGHRA, YSYEKL. The CDR3 runs to 15 residues. J gave up 7 bases and V 8 bases, and 12 bases lay outside the gene matches. DNA of the CDR3: TGCGCCAGCGCCCCTGAGCGGGGGGCGGGGAATGAGCAGTTCTTC. Protein sequence: CASAPERGAGNEQFF.

The genes are TRBV2 and TRBJ1-2; D possibly corresponds to TRBD1 (6 bases). The CDR3 is 14 amino acids. V lost 6 bases, J lost 4 bases, and 15 bases lay in between. Germline CDR1 and CDR2: SNHLY and FYNNEI. DNA for the CDR3: TGTGCCAGCAGGAATACAGGGCTTGGCTATGGCTACACCTTC. Translation gives CASRNTGLGYGYTF. The variable domain in full, completed from reference TRBV2 and TRBJ1-2, reads EPEVTQTPSHQVTQMGQEVILRCVPISNHLYFYWYRQILGQKVEFLVSFYNNEISEKSEIFDDQFSVERPDGSNFTLKIRSTKLEDSAMYFCASRNTGLGYGYTFGSGTRLTVV.

The V call is TRBV29-1, the J call TRBJ2-3; D gene unclear. The CDR3 totals 14 residues. Trimming cost V 5 bases and J 1 base, with 13 bases left between them. Germline CDR1 reads SQVTM; CDR2 reads ANQGSEA. The CDR3 region has the DNA TGCAGCGTTCGTGGACGGTCTCGCACAGATACGCAGTATTTT. Protein product: CSVRGRSRTDTQYF.

This clone was counted once. The chain is built from TRBV2 and TRBJ2-7, with D perhaps matching TRBD2 (5 bases). Between the trimmed V and J ends, which lost 3 bases and 6 bases, there was a span of 9 bases. The CDR3 length is 12 residues. CDR1 is SNHLY, CDR2 FYNNEI, per germline. CDR3: CASSEGGFEQYF. As DNA, the CDR3 is TGTGCCAGCAGTGAGGGCGGGTTCGAGCAGTACTTC.

This clone was observed once. The chain combines TRBV9 with TRBJ2-1; 10 bases align to TRBD2. Trimming cost V 0 bases and J 5 bases; bases outside gene matches: 11. The CDR3 is 18 residues long. CDR1 SGDLS and CDR2 YYNGEE come from the germline V gene. The DNA of the CDR3 is TGTGCCAGCAGCGTAGTGCCCACCGGGACTAGCGTTAACAATGAGCAGTTCTTC. It yields the protein CASSVVPTGTSVNNEQFF.

The gene calls are TRBV7-2 and TRBJ2-7, with a possible D match to TRBD1 (6 bases). CDR1 is SGHTA and CDR2 is FQGNSA in the germline V gene. Trimming shortened V by 1 base and J by 6 bases, and 7 bases separated the two germline ends. CDR3 size: 12 residues. The CDR3 nucleotides read TGTGCCAGCAGCTTAGGGGGGCGCGAGCAGTACTTC. As protein: CASSLGGREQYF. Full variable domain (remainder filled in from reference TRBV7-2 and TRBJ2-7): GAGVSQSPSNKVTEKGKDVELRCDPISGHTALYWYRQSLGQGLEFLIYFQGNSAPDKSGLPSDRFSAERTGGSVSTLTIQRTQQEDSAVYLCASSLGGREQYFGPGTRLTVT.